This entry lists 8 T cell receptor beta chains sequenced from one sample in a study of shared clonotypes between healthy human individuals. Profiled with immunoSEQ multiplex PCR; TCRdb holds only in-frame clones, not every one. The repertoire has hundreds of thousands of clones, around 96% of them found once; the top ten carry about 0.12%. CD45RO-negative cells were positively selected for CCR7, leaving out terminally differentiated effector memory CD45RA+ cells. Sequencing was carried out using naive CD8+ T cells sorted from blood. Receptor source: a woman in her twenties or thirties in good health.

V gene TRBV27 combines with J gene TRBJ2-7; D unresolved. V lost 6 bases, J lost 2 bases, and 14 bases lay in between. Germline CDR1 is MNHEY and CDR2 is SMNVEV (reference sequence). The CDR3 has 14 residues. DNA for the CDR3: TGTGCCAGCAGCCGCCCGGTGACCCCCTACGAGCAGTACTTC. It yields the protein CASSRPVTPYEQYF.

The chain joins TRBV27 to TRBJ2-1; D might be TRBD2 (7 bases). There are 17 residues in the CDR3. Per the germline V gene, CDR1 is MNHEY and CDR2 is SMNVEV (reference sequence). Trimming removed 0 bases at V and 1 base at J, with 13 bases between. CDR3 sequence (DNA): TGTGCCAGCAGTTTATCGGGGGGGGCTGAATCCTACAATGAGCAGTTCTTC. It encodes CASSLSGGAESYNEQFF.

V is TRBV6-1 and J is TRBJ2-1; D is undetermined. V was shortened by 0 bases and J by 5 bases, with 20 bases between the two germline ends. Per germline, CDR1 MNHNS and CDR2 SASEGT. The CDR3 loop spans 18 amino acids. CDR3 amino acids: CASSEALFLLTQNNEQFF. CDR3 coding DNA: TGTGCCAGCAGTGAAGCGCTCTTTTTGCTTACCCAAAACAATGAGCAGTTCTTC.

In its sample, this clone was seen a few times. The rearrangement joins TRBV10-2 to TRBJ1-1, with TRBD1 identical over 7 bases. The J segment lost 0 bases and the V segment lost 5 bases, leaving 3 bases of the junction unmatched. Per the germline V gene, CDR1 is WSHSY and CDR2 is SAAADI. The CDR3 contains 14 residues. CDR3 bases: TGCGCCAGCAGTCAGGGGGAGGTGAACACTGAAGCTTTCTTT. It yields the protein CASSQGEVNTEAFF.

V gene TRBV10-1 combines with J gene TRBJ2-7; D call uncertain. The germline V and J ends were trimmed by 0 bases and 3 bases, with 6 bases remaining between them. CDR1 and CDR2 from the germline V gene are WNHNN and SYGVQD (reference sequence). The CDR3 runs 13 residues. In DNA, the CDR3 is TGCGCCAGCAGTGAGTCGAATGACTACGAGCAGTACTTC. Protein: CASSESNDYEQYF.

CDR3 in amino acids: CASSSRSGDEETQYF. For the CDR3, the DNA is TGTGCCAGCAGTTCTCGTAGCGGAGATGAAGAGACCCAGTACTTC. The V and J genes are TRBV11-2 and TRBJ2-5; maybe TRBD2 (6 bases). Deletions cut 6 bases from V and 3 bases from J, with 17 bases between. This CDR3 is 15 amino acids long. CDR1 and CDR2 (germline): SGHAT, FQNNGV.

This sequence joins TRBV27 and TRBJ2-1, with a possible D match to TRBD2 (6 bases). Trimming pared 5 bases from V and 9 bases from J, leaving 20 bases between. In germline, CDR1 is MNHEY, CDR2 SMNVEV (reference sequence). The CDR3 sequence is 15 residues long. The CDR3, as DNA: TGTGCCAGCAGTACCGGGACTGGTAGACGGGGTGAGCAGTTCTTC. This translates into CASSTGTGRRGEQFF.

On this clone itself: The junction does not match germline at one end; this may be a read error. The rearrangement joins TRBV7-8 to TRBJ1-1; TRBD1 agrees at 11 bases. The CDR3 runs 16 residues. Germline loops: CDR1 SGHVS, CDR2 FQNEAQ. CDR3 amino acids: CASSSTPRTGGDGCAF. The CDR3 DNA reads as TGTGCCAGCAGCTCCACCCCCCGGACAGGGGGCGATGGGTGTGCCTTT.